Listed here are 29 T cell receptor beta chains from one sample, sequenced in a study of cytomegalovirus exposure and HLA in healthy donors. PCR employed 60 Vbeta and 13 Jbeta primers. This table comes from immunoSEQ multiplex PCR, and its TCRdb copy is limited to in-frame clones, with some not included. Here the sample spans some 170,000 clones, just under 80% being singletons. The specimen sequenced was PBMCs. The receptors here all came from a man between 18 and 35 years old in good health and CMV-seropositive.

This chain uses TRBV30 with TRBJ2-3; D gene uncertain. Deletions cut 1 base from V and 8 bases from J, with 7 bases between. The CDR3 runs 11 residues. Germline CDR1 and CDR2: GTSNPN and SVGIG (reference sequence). Here the CDR3 DNA reads TGTGCCTGGAGTGAAATTCGTACGCAGTATTTT. Protein: CAWSEIRTQYF.

This rearrangement joins TRBV19 to TRBJ1-5, with 7 bases identical to TRBD1. The J call could be wrong; TRBJ2-3 is a better fit for the DNA end. The germline CDR1 and CDR2 sequences are LNHDA and SQIVND (reference sequence). CDR3 length: 17 amino acids. Here the CDR3 DNA reads TGTGCCAGTAGCTCCGGGACAGCCTTCCCGGCGAATCAGCCCCAGTATTTT. Its translation is CASSSGTAFPANQPQYF.

This clone was picked up a small number of times. The CDR3 DNA reads TGCGCCAGCAGCCAAGATGAAGAGCCCTACAATGAGCAGTTCTTC. Its protein is CASSQDEEPYNEQFF. The chain links TRBV4-3 to TRBJ2-1; D call uncertain. The CDR3 totals 15 residues. The ends were cut back, 0 bases at V and 2 bases at J, with 8 bases in the middle. The germline gives CDR1 LGHNA, CDR2 YSLEER.

Concerning this clone: This likely comes from a read error, as the CDR3 has no conserved phenylalanine or tryptophan at its end. The chain employs TRBV6-5 and TRBJ1-6; D gene uncertain. The CDR3 runs to 14 residues. Germline V gene lookup returns CDR1 MNHEY and CDR2 SVGAGI. V lost 6 bases and J 10 bases, leaving 16 bases between the germline ends. The CDR3 sequence is CASRLTAYLSPLHL. The CDR3 DNA follows: TGTGCCAGCAGATTAACAGCTTATCTCTCACCCCTCCACCTT.

The chain uses TRBV2 and TRBJ2-7; 8 bases align to TRBD2. This CDR3 is built from 16 residues. Losses at the gene ends were 5 bases for V and 4 bases for J; bases not matched to a gene: 13. The germline V gene encodes CDR1 SNHLY and CDR2 FYNNEI. The DNA of the CDR3 is TGTGCCAGCAGTCCGTCGGGGGGGTTCTTCGGGTACGAGCAGTACTTC. Protein product: CASSPSGGFFGYEQYF.

The genes are TRBV10-2 and TRBJ1-4; D possibly corresponds to TRBD1 (5 bases). CDR3 size: 14 residues. Germline V gene data show CDR1 as WSHSY and CDR2 as SAAADI. The V and J ends lost 8 bases and 5 bases respectively, with 15 bases between them. CDR3 sequence reads: CASRGLSSNEKLFF. CDR3 sequence (DNA): TGCGCCAGCCGGGGGTTATCGTCAAATGAAAAACTGTTTTTT.

The CDR3 sequence is CATSRRRQGQDTQYF. The CDR3, as DNA: TGTGCCACCAGCAGACGCAGACAGGGTCAAGATACGCAGTATTTT. The chain links TRBV15 to TRBJ2-3; 7 bases are shared with TRBD1. CDR1 and CDR2 (germline): LNHNV, YYDKDF (reference sequence). This CDR3 has 15 residues. The V gene end was trimmed by 2 bases and the J gene end by 5 bases; junction bases not matched to a gene: 7.

The rearrangement joins TRBV4-1 to TRBJ2-7; 10 nucleotides align to TRBD1. The V and J ends lost 1 base and 1 base, in that order; junction bases with no gene match: 10. The CDR3 is 18 residues long. The germline V gene encodes CDR1 MGHRA and CDR2 YSYEKL. The CDR3 nucleotides are TGCGCCAGCAGCCAAGTAAGGTGGACAGGGGGACGTTCCTACGAGCAGTACTTC. Translation: CASSQVRWTGGRSYEQYF.

V is TRBV4-1 and J is TRBJ2-1, with D possibly matching TRBD1 (6 bases). The V end lost 0 bases, the J end lost 8 bases, and 14 bases lay between the germline ends. The CDR3 length is 15 residues. Germline lookup yields CDR1 MGHRA and CDR2 YSYEKL. CDR3 nucleotide sequence: TGCGCCAGCAGCCAAGATACGGGTGGGGGCTATGAGCAGTTCTTC. Protein product: CASSQDTGGGYEQFF.

This clone occurred a few times. The chain has TRBV14 and TRBJ2-3, with D tentatively TRBD1 (6 bases). Germline loops: CDR1 SGHDN, CDR2 FVKESK. Trimming took 10 bases from V and 2 from J, leaving 13 bases between them. CDR3 size: 13 residues. The CDR3 DNA reads as TGTGCCATGCACCGGGACAACACAGATACGCAGTATTTT. Protein sequence: CAMHRDNTDTQYF. Full variable domain (outside the CDR3, taken from reference TRBV14 and TRBJ2-3): EAGVTQFPSHSVIEKGQTVTLRCDPISGHDNLYWYRRVMGKEIKFLLHFVKESKQDESGMPNNRFLAERTGGTYSTLKVQPAELEDSGVYFCAMHRDNTDTQYFGPGTRLTVL.

The chain joins TRBV11-2 to TRBJ1-1; D remains ambiguous. The CDR3 sequence is 12 residues long. The germline gives CDR1 SGHAT, CDR2 FQNNGV. Trimming took 4 bases from V and 2 from J, leaving 5 bases between them. CDR3: CASSSVNTEAFF. CDR3 bases: TGTGCCAGCAGCTCCGTTAACACTGAAGCTTTCTTT.

The rearrangement uses TRBV6-1 and TRBJ1-1; D uncertain. The CDR3 has 13 residues. Germline loops: CDR1 MNHNS, CDR2 SASEGT. Trimming cost V 10 bases and J 1 base, with 13 bases left between them. The CDR3 region has the DNA TGTGCCACGCTAGACCGGGGGAACACTGAAGCTTTCTTT. This sequence encodes CATLDRGNTEAFF.

DNA for the CDR3: TGTGCCATCAGTGAATCAAACTATGGCTACACCTTC. This sequence encodes CAISESNYGYTF. The rearrangement joins TRBV10-3 to TRBJ1-2; D call uncertain. The CDR3 sequence is 12 residues long. Looked up from germline, CDR1 is ENHRY and CDR2 is SYGVKD. The V end was cut by 3 bases, the J end by 2 bases, with 4 bases between.

CDR3 in DNA: TGTGCCAGCAGCTTGGTAGGGACAGGGGAGAACATTCAGTACTTC. This encodes CASSLVGTGENIQYF. The genes are TRBV5-4 and TRBJ2-4; TRBD1 matches 10 bases. J gave up 7 bases and V 0 bases, and 4 bases lay outside the gene matches. Germline CDR1 reads SGHNT; CDR2 reads YYREEE (reference sequence). The length of the CDR3 is 15 residues.

This clone was seen a few times. The V gene is TRBV5-1, the J gene TRBJ2-7; 7 bases are a match to TRBD2. V shed 3 bases, J shed 6 bases, and the junction held 0 bases outside the gene matches. Per germline, CDR1 SGHRS and CDR2 YFSETQ. The CDR3 length is 11 residues. Written as DNA, the CDR3 is TGCGCCAGCAGCTGGGGGGGCGAGCAGTACTTC. It translates to CASSWGGEQYF. The full variable domain, in which reference TRBV5-1 and TRBJ2-7 provide the parts outside the CDR3, is KAGVTQTPRYLIKTRGQQVTLSCSPISGHRSVSWYQQTPGQGLQFLFEYFSETQRNKGNFPGRFSGRQFSNSRSEMNVSTLELGDSALYLCASSWGGEQYFGPGTRLTVT.

The rearrangement joins TRBV11-3 to TRBJ2-2; perhaps TRBD2 as D (6 bases). The CDR3 length is 13 residues. The germline V gene encodes CDR1 SGHNT and CDR2 YENEEA. V gave up 5 bases and J gave up 3 bases, with 7 bases separating them. The chain's CDR3 is CASSPGDTGELFF. CDR3 nucleotides: TGTGCCAGCAGCCCGGGGGACACCGGGGAGCTGTTTTTT.

This clone occurred a few times. The chain combines TRBV28 with TRBJ2-2; 9 bases are a match to TRBD1. The germline V gene encodes CDR1 MDHEN and CDR2 SYDVKM. V lost 6 bases to trimming and J lost 1 base; unmatched junction nucleotides: 6. The CDR3 is 16 residues long. CDR3 in amino acids: CASSPQGAGNTGELFF. CDR3 coding DNA: TGTGCCAGCAGCCCACAGGGGGCTGGGAACACCGGGGAGCTGTTTTTT.

There are a few counts of this clone. The genes are TRBV7-2 and TRBJ2-7; 10 positions match TRBD2. V gave up 5 bases and J gave up 6 bases; unmatched junction bases: 4. The CDR3 contains 13 residues. Germline loops: CDR1 SGHTA, CDR2 FQGNSA. In DNA, the CDR3 is TGTGCCAGCAGCCCTAGCGGGAGAGGCGAGCAGTACTTC. Its translation is CASSPSGRGEQYF.

As regards this clone: The conserved final phenylalanine or tryptophan is absent from the CDR3, which likely points to a read error. The chain combines TRBV7-9 with TRBJ1-6; D perhaps matches TRBD1 (6 bases). This CDR3 comprises 14 residues. Germline V lookup: CDR1 SEHNR, CDR2 FQNEAQ (reference sequence). V lost 1 base, J lost 7 bases, and 8 bases lay in between. The CDR3 bases are TGTGCCAGCAGCTTAGGACAGGAAAATTCACCCCTCCACCTT. This translates into CASSLGQENSPLHL.

This clone appeared a few times. The chain joins TRBV7-6 to TRBJ2-3; 7 nucleotides agree with TRBD1. This CDR3 spans 16 amino acids. Germline V gene data show CDR1 as SGHVS and CDR2 as FNYEAQ. V shed 5 bases, J shed 5 bases, and the junction held 13 bases outside the gene matches. The CDR3 protein is CASSPPGTDLLDTQYF. The CDR3 region has the DNA TGTGCCAGCAGCCCGCCCGGGACAGATTTGTTAGATACGCAGTATTTT. Looking up the rest from reference TRBV7-6 and TRBJ2-3 gives the full variable domain: GAGVSQSPRYKVTKRGQDVALRCDPISGHVSLYWYRQALGQGPEFLTYFNYEAQQDKSGLPNDRFSAERPEGSISTLTIQRTEQRDSAMYRCASSPPGTDLLDTQYFGPGTRLTVL.

This rearrangement joins TRBV5-4 to TRBJ1-1; the match to TRBD1 covers 7 bases. The CDR3 consists of 15 residues. The V and J ends lost 0 bases and 0 bases, in that order; junction bases with no gene match: 2. From germline, CDR1 is SGHNT and CDR2 YYREEE (reference sequence). The CDR3 protein is CASSLAGQMNTEAFF. CDR3 nucleotide sequence: TGTGCCAGCAGCTTGGCGGGACAGATGAACACTGAAGCTTTCTTT.

The J gene is TRBJ2-1, the V gene TRBV2; D not certain. Trimming cost V 6 bases and J 8 bases, with 8 bases left between them. Germline V lookup: CDR1 SNHLY, CDR2 FYNNEI. The CDR3 loop spans 11 amino acids. The CDR3 DNA is TGTGCCAGCAGGAGTAGCTATGAGCAGTTCTTC. Amino acid sequence: CASRSSYEQFF. The entire variable domain, with the rest obtained from reference TRBV2 and TRBJ2-1, is as follows: EPEVTQTPSHQVTQMGQEVILRCVPISNHLYFYWYRQILGQKVEFLVSFYNNEISEKSEIFDDQFSVERPDGSNFTLKIRSTKLEDSAMYFCASRSSYEQFFGPGTRLTVL.

About this clone itself: The same CDR3 is also encoded by other DNA sequences in this sample. The chain joins TRBV5-1 to TRBJ2-7; D not certain. Trimming pared 0 bases from V and 0 bases from J, leaving 7 bases between. The germline V gene encodes CDR1 SGHRS and CDR2 YFSETQ. The CDR3 loop spans 14 amino acids. The DNA of the CDR3 is TGCGCCAGCAGCTTGGGGTACAGCTCCTACGAGCAGTACTTC. Translated, it gives CASSLGYSSYEQYF. The full variable domain, completed using reference TRBV5-1 and TRBJ2-7, is KAGVTQTPRYLIKTRGQQVTLSCSPISGHRSVSWYQQTPGQGLQFLFEYFSETQRNKGNFPGRFSGRQFSNSRSEMNVSTLELGDSALYLCASSLGYSSYEQYFGPGTRLTVT.

The V and J genes are TRBV2 and TRBJ2-4; D gene uncertain. CDR3 size: 15 residues. Germline loops: CDR1 SNHLY, CDR2 FYNNEI. V was trimmed by 8 bases and J by 0 bases, leaving 14 bases between them. CDR3 loop: CASGEVRLAKNIQYF. The CDR3 DNA is TGTGCCAGCGGGGAAGTGAGGTTAGCCAAAAACATTCAGTACTTC.

The rearrangement uses TRBV7-3 and TRBJ2-1; D possibly corresponds to TRBD1 (5 bases). The CDR3 is 13 residues long. V shed 5 bases and J shed 3 bases, with 8 bases lying between them. Germline V gives CDR1 SGHTA, CDR2 FQGTGA. The CDR3 region is CASSTDNYNEQFF. CDR3 nucleotide sequence: TGTGCCAGCAGCACGGACAACTACAATGAGCAGTTCTTC.

The chain links TRBV19 to TRBJ1-2, with D maybe TRBD1 (6 bases). The ends were cut back, 1 base at V and 0 bases at J, with 9 bases in the middle. CDR3 length: 15 amino acids. Per germline, CDR1 LNHDA and CDR2 SQIVND (reference sequence). The CDR3 DNA reads as TGTGCCAGTAGTATAGTGGGACATTCTAACTATGGCTACACCTTC. Translating gives CASSIVGHSNYGYTF.

The chain is built from TRBV5-1 and TRBJ1-1, with 11 bases aligning to TRBD1. Germline CDR1 reads SGHRS; CDR2 reads YFSETQ. CDR3 length: 18 residues. With V trimmed by 1 base and J by 4 bases, 12 bases remained unmatched. CDR3 DNA sequence: TGCGCCAGCAGCTTGACCCTTCGGACAGGGGGCTATGGCACTGAAGCTTTCTTT. Translating gives CASSLTLRTGGYGTEAFF.

The rearrangement links TRBV4-1 to TRBJ1-2; D not resolved. V was trimmed by 3 bases and J by 11 bases, leaving 10 bases between them. The V gene's germline CDR1 is MGHRA and CDR2 YSYEKL. The CDR3 length is 11 residues. The CDR3 spells CASSHDGMYTF. The DNA of the CDR3 is TGCGCCAGCAGCCATGACGGGATGTACACCTTC.

This chain connects TRBV19 to TRBJ2-7; 10 bases map to TRBD2. Germline lookup yields CDR1 LNHDA and CDR2 SQIVND (reference sequence). The CDR3 spans 16 residues. With 3 bases clipped from V and 3 bases from J, the junction kept 8 bases outside the gene matches. CDR3 in amino acids: CASSMWASGSYYEQYF. The CDR3 nucleotides read TGTGCCAGTAGTATGTGGGCTAGCGGGAGTTACTACGAGCAGTACTTC. Full variable domain (rest looked up from reference TRBV19 and TRBJ2-7): DGGITQSPKYLFRKEGQNVTLSCEQNLNHDAMYWYRQDPGQGLRLIYYSQIVNDFQKGDIAEGYSVSREKKESFPLTVTSAQKNPTAFYLCASSMWASGSYYEQYFGPGTRLTVT.